This T cell receptor (beta chain) was identified during a study of monozygotic twins with inflammatory bowel disease. Regarding the study as a whole: Healthy twins showed more clonotype sharing with others than IBD patients, especially patients with disease activity.

From germline, CDR1 is SGHRS and CDR2 YFSETQ. This CDR3 is 15 amino acids long. Regarding this clonotype: Its matching antigen is unknown.

TCRdb reworked the 5' RACE reads into one entry per CDR3 protein, no DNA. The specimen's table records tens of thousands of distinct CDR3 sequences. Sequenced: blood. This rearrangement joins TRBV5-1 to TRBJ1-1; without DNA, the TCRdb call of TRBD1 cannot be checked. The sequence came from a human donor with ulcerative colitis or Crohn's disease, or a healthy co-twin of an affected twin (not recorded which). The CDR3 loop reads CASSLSPGQQNTEAF.